This T cell receptor (beta chain) was captured in a study of blood T cells in healthy people across ages. Study-level findings and limits: Per million T cells, the diversity of TCR beta decreased roughly linearly as age advanced.

Through a sample-barcoded 5' primer and a J-beta primer mix, a second PCR was run for roughly 6 to 12 cycles. Paired-end reads containing CDR3 totaled no fewer than 2.5 million for each sample. TCRdb reprocessed the 5' RACE reads with MiXCR, giving one entry per CDR3 protein. Of approximately 1.5 million distinct CDR3 sequences in the sample, 42% were seen once. Each donor had approximately 10 milliliters of peripheral blood drawn. Points on this clonotype: Its cognate antigen is unknown.

The CDR3 length is 15 residues. Germline CDR1 reads GTSNPN; CDR2 reads SVGIG (reference sequence). V gave up 5 bases and J gave up 0 bases; unmatched junction bases: 5. The sequenced material came from blood. The J gene is TRBJ2-1, the V gene TRBV30; TRBD2 matches 9 bases. This TCR came from a woman aged 18-35 years in good health. The CDR3 DNA reads TGTGCCTGGCAAAGCGGGGGGAGCTCCTACAATGAGCAGTTCTTC. Its protein is CAWQSGGSSYNEQFF.